The 14 T cell receptor beta chains below all came from one sample that was sequenced in a study of regulatory T cells in long-lasting Graves disease. The authors built TCR beta libraries using iRepertoire HTBI primers and Arm-PCR of CDR3 regions. TCRdb independently ran MiXCR on the multiplex PCR reads; one entry per CDR3 protein. The sample yields 400,000 to 500,000 distinct CDR3 sequences, about 14% seen once. As to time point: newly diagnosed GD, antithyroid drugs for less than 3 months. PBMCs were the source of the RNA used for TCR sequencing. These data are also associated with another study on T cells in Graves' hyperthyroidism and ophthalmopathy.

The material sequenced was peripheral blood mononuclear cells (PBMCs), taken at new diagnosis, from a patient treated with antithyroid drugs. Receptor source: a woman between 45 and 65 years old with Graves disease.

This clonotype was detected ten times or more. The V and J genes are TRBV10-3 and TRBJ2-7; 10 positions agree with TRBD1. Germline V gene data show CDR1 as ENHRY and CDR2 as SYGVKD. The ends lost 4 bases at V and 2 bases at J; junction bases unmatched: 2. This CDR3 has 14 residues. This chain's CDR3 is CAISVGTGAYEQYF. CDR3 in DNA: TGTGCCATCAGTGTTGGGACAGGGGCCTACGAGCAGTACTTC.

The sample holds many counts of this clonotype. One junction end does not reproduce the germline sequence, and a read error may be involved. The chain employs TRBV7-7 and TRBJ2-5; 9 bases are shared with TRBD2. The germline gives CDR1 SSHAT, CDR2 FNYEAQ (reference sequence). This CDR3 contains 20 residues. CDR3 DNA sequence: TGTGCTAGCAGCTTAGATGCGTGGAAGCGGGAGGTGCTGGGCCAAGAGACCCAGTACTTC. Translated, it gives CASSLDAWKREVLGQETQYF.

This clonotype appeared many times. The genes are TRBV6-1 and TRBJ1-5; D gene unclear. Germline lookup yields CDR1 MNHNS and CDR2 SASEGT. The CDR3 sequence is 14 residues long. Between the trimmed V and J ends, which lost 7 bases and 2 bases, there was a span of 12 bases. The CDR3 nucleotides are TGTGCCAGCACCCCGTCGGGCGGCAATCAGCCCCAGCATTTT. Translation gives CASTPSGGNQPQHF.

The gene calls are TRBV12-5 and TRBJ2-7, with 13 bases lining up with TRBD2. Germline V gene lookup returns CDR1 LGHNT and CDR2 FRNRAP. After removal of 1 base from V and 3 bases from J, the junction contained 6 bases not matched to a gene. This CDR3 region has 17 residues. The CDR3 DNA reads as TGTGCTAGTGGTTTGGCAGGACTAGCGGGAGCCAACTACGAGCAGTACTTC. Translating gives CASGLAGLAGANYEQYF. Drawing the rest from reference TRBV12-5 and TRBJ2-7, the complete variable domain is DARVTQTPRHKVTEMGQEVTMRCQPILGHNTVFWYRQTMMQGLELLAYFRNRAPLDDSGMPKDRFSAEMPDATLATLKIQPSEPRDSAVYFCASGLAGLAGANYEQYFGPGTRLTVT.

A note on this clonotype: One end of the junction does not line up with germline, which may come from a read error. This chain uses TRBV28 with TRBJ2-1, with 9 bases aligning to TRBD2. Germline values: CDR1 MDHEN, CDR2 SYDVKM. The CDR3 totals 17 residues. The CDR3 bases are TGTGCCAGCAGTTTAATTGGGCTAGCGGGAACCTACAATGTGCAGTTCTTC. This sequence encodes CASSLIGLAGTYNVQFF.

V and J are TRBV14 and TRBJ2-1; 7 bases fit TRBD2. This CDR3 is 14 amino acids long. With V trimmed by 8 bases and J by 7 bases, 11 bases remained unmatched. Germline V lookup: CDR1 SGHDN, CDR2 FVKESK. The CDR3 DNA is TGTGCCAGCGGGGACTACAGTGGGCCGAATGAGCAGTTCTTC. Protein: CASGDYSGPNEQFF.

In its sample, this clonotype was seen many times. The chain has TRBV11-2 and TRBJ2-3; D could derive from TRBD1 or TRBD2 (6 bases each). V was shortened by 6 bases and J by 2 bases, with 15 bases between the two germline ends. CDR1 is SGHAT, CDR2 FQNNGV, per germline. The CDR3 spans 15 residues. The CDR3 protein is CASSQLRGLTDTQYF. As DNA, the CDR3 is TGTGCCAGCAGTCAATTACGGGGGCTCACAGATACGCAGTATTTT. The whole variable domain, remainder taken from reference TRBV11-2 and TRBJ2-3, is EAGVAQSPRYKIIEKRQSVAFWCNPISGHATLYWYQQILGQGPKLLIQFQNNGVVDDSQLPKDRFSAERLKGVDSTLKIQPAKLEDSAVYLCASSQLRGLTDTQYFGPGTRLTVL.

This clonotype was seen at least ten times. The chain is built from TRBV28 and TRBJ1-5; 8 bases agree with TRBD1. V lost 2 bases, J lost 2 bases, and 14 bases stayed unmatched. The CDR3 is made up of 19 amino acids. CDR1 MDHEN and CDR2 SYDVKM come from the germline V gene. This chain's CDR3 is CASSLMGQALLLGNQPQHF. As DNA, the CDR3 is TGTGCCAGCAGTTTAATGGGACAGGCCCTCCTTCTGGGCAATCAGCCCCAGCATTTT.

This clonotype was seen many times. The J gene is TRBJ2-1, the V gene TRBV7-3; 8 nucleotides match TRBD2. The CDR3 consists of 15 residues. Trimming removed 1 base from V and 8 bases from J; junction bases left unmatched: 7. Germline CDR1 and CDR2: SGHTA and FQGTGA. The CDR3 DNA follows: TGTGCCAGCAGCTTAAGCGCCGGGACTAGGGATGAGCAGTTCTTC. Translation gives CASSLSAGTRDEQFF. The complete variable domain, with remaining parts taken from reference TRBV7-3 and TRBJ2-1, reads GAGVSQTPSNKVTEKGKYVELRCDPISGHTALYWYRQSLGQGPEFLIYFQGTGAADDSGLPNDRFFAVRPEGSVSTLKIQRTERGDSAVYLCASSLSAGTRDEQFFGPGTRLTVL.

This clonotype was seen many times. The chain joins TRBV3-1 to TRBJ2-1, with 11 bases identical to TRBD2. CDR1 LGHDT and CDR2 YNNKEL come from the germline V gene (reference sequence). This CDR3 comprises 16 residues. V shed 0 bases and J 4 bases; nucleotides not matched to a gene: 2. CDR3 nucleotides: TGTGCCAGCAGCCAAGATTTAGCGGGAGGGTACAATGAGCAGTTCTTC. Amino acids: CASSQDLAGGYNEQFF.

This clonotype was seen ten or more times. The J gene is TRBJ2-1, the V gene TRBV5-1; 10 positions agree with TRBD2. The V segment lost 5 bases and the J segment 0 bases; nucleotides outside the gene matches: 11. The CDR3 is 18 residues long. From germline, CDR1 is SGHRS and CDR2 YFSETQ. The CDR3 loop is CASSTTSGSTSSYNEQFF. CDR3 sequence (DNA): TGCGCCAGCAGTACGACTAGCGGGTCTACGAGCTCCTACAATGAGCAGTTCTTC. The complete variable domain, with remaining parts taken from reference TRBV5-1 and TRBJ2-1, reads KAGVTQTPRYLIKTRGQQVTLSCSPISGHRSVSWYQQTPGQGLQFLFEYFSETQRNKGNFPGRFSGRQFSNSRSEMNVSTLELGDSALYLCASSTTSGSTSSYNEQFFGPGTRLTVL.

This clonotype occurred many times. The chain employs TRBV7-2 and TRBJ2-7; weak D call: TRBD2 (5 bases). This CDR3 has 14 residues. V was pared by 1 base and J by 6 bases, with 13 bases between. CDR1 is SGHTA and CDR2 is FQGNSA in the germline V gene. The chain's CDR3 is CASSLEAGRGEQYF. In DNA form, the CDR3 reads TGTGCCAGCAGCTTAGAGGCAGGTCGGGGCGAGCAGTACTTC.

This clonotype was observed a few times. This chain links TRBV7-3 with TRBJ1-3; D unclear. The CDR3 totals 16 residues. From germline, CDR1 is SGHTA and CDR2 FQGTGA. The V end lost 0 bases, the J end lost 3 bases, and 12 bases lay between the germline ends. CDR3 DNA sequence: TGTGCCAGCAGCTTAACGCCTCCCGGGGATGGAAACACCATATATTTT. Its translation: CASSLTPPGDGNTIYF.

This chain connects TRBV10-3 to TRBJ1-6; D may be TRBD1 (6 bases). V was trimmed by 11 bases and J by 5 bases, leaving 13 bases between them. The CDR3 runs to 13 residues. Looked up from germline, CDR1 is ENHRY and CDR2 is SYGVKD. The CDR3 sequence: CAVRTAHNSPLHF. In nucleotides, the CDR3 is TGTGCCGTTCGGACAGCCCATAATTCACCCCTCCACTTT.